These T cell receptor beta chains were read from a single sample in a study of cytomegalovirus exposure and HLA in healthy donors. Libraries were prepared by immunoSEQ multiplex PCR; TCRdb keeps only in-frame clonotypes and omits some of them. The sample carries about 160,000 clones, roughly 83% recorded once. The sequenced sample consisted of PBMCs. These receptors were collected from a man aged 25-40 years in good health and CMV-seropositive. The CDR3 runs from the conserved cysteine through the conserved F or W. A D gene is named only where the DNA matches it firmly. Not all rows give a size; the values are once, few, many and, for expanded clones, a class.

d_gene	v_gene	abundance	j_gene	CDR3nt	CDR3aa
-	TRBV28	-	TRBJ2-7	TGTGCCAGCAGTTCCCCAGGGTACGGCTACGAGCAGTACTTC	CASSSPGYGYEQYF
-	TRBV15	-	TRBJ2-7	TGTGCCACCAGCAGAGATACGGGAAGACGGTTCTCGGCCTACGAGCAGTACTTC	CATSRDTGRRFSAYEQYF
TRBD2	TRBV19	-	TRBJ2-1	TGTGCCAGTAGTTGGACTAGCGGTTACAATGAGCAGTTCTTC	CASSWTSGYNEQFF
TRBD2	TRBV19	-	TRBJ2-3	TGTGCCAGCAGGACTAGCGGGAGCACAGATACGCAGTATTTT	CASRTSGSTDTQYF
TRBD2	TRBV7-9	-	TRBJ2-2	TGTGCCAGCAGCTCGCTAGCGGGGGGCACCGGGGAGCTGTTTTTT	CASSSLAGGTGELFF
TRBD2	TRBV18	once	TRBJ2-1	TGTGCCAGCTCATCCCAGCTAGCGGGAGGCGATGAGCAGTTCTTC	CASSSQLAGGDEQFF
-	TRBV4-3	-	TRBJ1-2	TGCGCCAGCAGCCAAATGGCAGGTACCCTCTATGGCTACACCTTC	CASSQMAGTLYGYTF
-	TRBV6-1	-	TRBJ1-1	TGTGCCAGCAGAGTGGGGGGGCGGACTGAAGCTTTCTTT	CASRVGGRTEAFF
-	TRBV11-2	-	TRBJ1-1	TGTGCCAGCAGCACTCCGTGGTGGGACACAACAACCTTT	CASSTPWWDTTTF
-	TRBV5-6	-	TRBJ1-2	TGTGCCAGCACCGGAGATCTCCAGGGCTATGGCTACACCTTC	CASTGDLQGYGYTF
-	TRBV9	-	TRBJ1-2	TGTGCCAGCAGCCCCCGCGTACAGGGTGGGTATGGCTACACCTTC	CASSPRVQGGYGYTF
-	TRBV13	-	TRBJ2-1	TGTGCCAGCAGCTTAGGGGCAGGCTCCTACAATGAGCAGTTCTTC	CASSLGAGSYNEQFF
-	TRBV15	-	TRBJ2-7	TGTGCCACCAGCAGAGATTCCAGGGAATGGCACGAGCAGTACTTC	CATSRDSREWHEQYF
-	TRBV10-2	-	TRBJ1-4	TGCGCCAGCAGTGAAATAGGGGAGGATGAAAAACTGTTTTTT	CASSEIGEDEKLFF
TRBD1	TRBV28	few	TRBJ2-3	TGTGCCAGCAGAGGGGGCGAGCTAGATACGCAGTATTTT	CASRGGELDTQYF
TRBD1	TRBV30	-	TRBJ1-5	TGTGCCTGGGGCCCGGGGACAGCCCATCAGCCCCAGCATTTT	CAWGPGTAHQPQHF
-	TRBV25-1	-	TRBJ2-5	TGTGCCAGCAGTGAATTGACATCGTACCAAGAGACCCAGTACTTC	CASSELTSYQETQYF
-	TRBV7-9	-	TRBJ1-6	TGTGCCAGCAGCTTAGAAGGGCAGGGTGGGAATTCACCCCTCCACTTT	CASSLEGQGGNSPLHF
-	TRBV19	once	TRBJ2-5	TGTGCCAGTAGTATGTTACTAGGTGGACAAGAGACCCAGTACTTC	CASSMLLGGQETQYF
TRBD1	TRBV19	-	TRBJ1-1	TGTGCCAGTAGTATAATGGGAAGGGCCGGGACAGCATCTGGTGCTTTCTTT	CASSIMGRAGTASGAFF
TRBD1	TRBV4-1	-	TRBJ2-7	TGCGCCAGCAGCCAAGGGACAGGGAACTACGAGCAGTACTTC	CASSQGTGNYEQYF
TRBD2	TRBV4-3	-	TRBJ2-7	TGCGCCAGCAGCCAAGGGACTAGCGGGGGGCGCGGCTCCTACGAGCAGTACTTC	CASSQGTSGGRGSYEQYF
TRBD2	TRBV19	-	TRBJ2-1	TGTGCCAGTAGTGCCCGGGGGGGCCGTTACAATGAGCAGTTCTTC	CASSARGGRYNEQFF
TRBD2	TRBV9	-	TRBJ2-1	TGTGCCAGCAGCCCTACTAGCGGCCTGTACAATGAGCAGTTCTTC	CASSPTSGLYNEQFF
-	TRBV28	-	TRBJ1-2	TGTGCCAGCACCCTACGAGGGACTCTCCGAACCTCTAACTATGGCTACACCTTC	CASTLRGTLRTSNYGYTF
-	TRBV4-2	-	TRBJ2-5	TGTGCCAGCAGCCAAGATTTTAGGACCCAGTACTTC	CASSQDFRTQYF
-	TRBV28	-	TRBJ1-2	TGTGCCAGCAGTGGGGGCGGGCCCGACTATGGCTACACCTTC	CASSGGGPDYGYTF
-	TRBV6-1	-	TRBJ1-5	TGTGCCAGCAGTAAAGACAGAAATCAGCCCCAGCATTTT	CASSKDRNQPQHF
TRBD1	TRBV5-1	-	TRBJ2-1	TGCGCCAGCAGCCCCGAGTCGGGACAGGTCTACAATGAGCAGTTCTTC	CASSPESGQVYNEQFF
-	TRBV19	-	TRBJ1-1	TGTGCCAGTCTACAGGGAAGAACTGAAGCTTTCTTT	CASLQGRTEAFF
-	TRBV7-9	few	TRBJ1-2	TGTGCCAGCAGCTCGTGGACAAGGGTCCATGGCTACACCTTC	CASSSWTRVHGYTF
TRBD2	TRBV4-1	-	TRBJ2-7	TGCGCCAGCAGCCCAGGGACTAGCGGGAGATACGAGCAGTACTTC	CASSPGTSGRYEQYF
TRBD2	TRBV10-3	-	TRBJ2-7	TGTGCCATCTCAAAACTAGCGCGGGAGCAGTACTTC	CAISKLAREQYF
-	TRBV19	-	TRBJ1-1	TGTGCCAGTAGTCCCCAGGTGGACACTGAAGCTTTCTTT	CASSPQVDTEAFF
-	TRBV18	-	TRBJ1-1	TGTGCCAGCTCATCAAGAGGGGGTGTGAACACTGAAGCTTTCTTT	CASSSRGGVNTEAFF
TRBD1	TRBV7-8	-	TRBJ1-5	TGTGCCAGCAGCTTAGACTGGGCCAGGGGGCGAGTTTATCGTCAGCCCCAGCATTTT	CASSLDWARGRVYRQPQHF
TRBD1	TRBV5-1	-	TRBJ2-5	TGCGCCAGCAGCCTGGGAGGACAGGGCGAAGAGACCCAGTACTTC	CASSLGGQGEETQYF